The 32 T cell receptor beta chains below come from one sample, sequenced in a study of a mutant IDH1 vaccine in newly diagnosed glioma (TCRdb year 2021). The sample's time point label, decoded: baseline, week 1 (first vaccination visit). This specimen's treatment or condition label, per the study, means: pre-vaccination baseline after standard-of-care therapy. Library generation was performed with the immunoSEQ multiplex PCR assay. Entries here come from immuneACCESS through TCRdb and include only in-frame sequences with V and J called. Some clones fail to appear in such tables; in the studies checked, an unresolved V gene covers under half of the shortfall, and the cause of the remainder is unknown. This sample lists roughly 86,000 clones; roughly 78% were detected once. Less than 8.5% of the sample comes from the top ten. The sample here was PBMCs, taken from a glioma patient treated with radiotherapy, temozolomide or both. All receptors derive from a man aged 35 to 55 with glioma.

The chain joins TRBV28 to TRBJ2-7; D is undetermined. V was shortened by 6 bases and J by 6 bases, with 12 bases between the two germline ends. This CDR3 region has 12 residues. Germline CDR1 MDHEN, CDR2 SYDVKM. DNA of the CDR3: TGTGCCAGCAGCTCAGTCCTCTCCGAGCAGTACTTC. Protein: CASSSVLSEQYF.

The chain carries TRBV28 and TRBJ1-5; 11 nucleotides line up with TRBD1. CDR3 size: 19 residues. The V and J ends lost 5 bases and 4 bases, in that order; junction bases with no gene match: 16. The germline V gene encodes CDR1 MDHEN and CDR2 SYDVKM. CDR3 coding DNA: TGTGCCAGCAGTCCCAACGGACAGGGGGCGCGTTTCGGGAATCAGCCCCAGCATTTT. Protein: CASSPNGQGARFGNQPQHF.

The chain joins TRBV6-6 to TRBJ1-3, with D perhaps matching TRBD1 (6 bases). Trimming took off 0 bases at V and 0 bases at J, with 9 bases between the two ends. The CDR3 consists of 16 residues. CDR1 and CDR2 from the germline V gene are MNHNY and SVGAGI (reference sequence). The CDR3 region is CASSYSGQFSGNTIYF. In nucleotides, the CDR3 is TGTGCCAGCAGTTACTCTGGACAGTTCTCTGGAAACACCATATATTTT.

The chain combines TRBV28 with TRBJ2-7; D is unclear. The germline V gene has CDR1 MDHEN and CDR2 SYDVKM. The V gene lost 7 bases and the J gene lost 4 bases, with 14 bases spanning the gap. The CDR3 spans 13 residues. CDR3 bases: TGTGCCAGCACGTTGCGGCCCTCTTACGAGCAGTACTTC. The encoded protein is CASTLRPSYEQYF.

The chain recombines TRBV2 with TRBJ2-3, with 7 positions matching TRBD1. CDR3 length: 16 residues. V lost 8 bases and J lost 3; bases outside the gene matches: 14. Per germline, CDR1 SNHLY and CDR2 FYNNEI. CDR3 region: CASSPRTGRGTDTQYF. CDR3 coding DNA: TGTGCCAGCTCGCCACGGACAGGTCGCGGGACAGATACGCAGTATTTT.

The rearrangement uses TRBV4-3 and TRBJ2-2, with 8 nucleotides matching TRBD1. Losses at the gene ends were 4 bases for V and 4 bases for J; bases not matched to a gene: 11. CDR3 length equals 17 residues. Looked up from germline, CDR1 is LGHNA and CDR2 is YSLEER. The DNA of the CDR3 is TGCGCCAGCAGCCCTACCGCCGGGCAGGGGGCCACCGGGGAGCTGTTTTTT. Translating gives CASSPTAGQGATGELFF.

This clone was seen a handful of times. CDR3 coding DNA: TGTGCCTGGAGTAGGATGAAAGCTTTCTTT. As protein: CAWSRMKAFF. The rearrangement uses TRBV30 and TRBJ1-1; D is unclear. Per the germline V gene, CDR1 is GTSNPN and CDR2 is SVGIG (reference sequence). The CDR3 totals 10 residues. With 2 bases removed from V and 9 bases from J, the gap between germline ends came to 7 bases.

The chain employs TRBV7-9 and TRBJ1-2, with unresolved D. CDR1 is SEHNR and CDR2 is FQNEAQ in the germline V gene (reference sequence). V lost 5 bases and J lost 7, with 17 bases in between. This CDR3 has 14 amino acids. The CDR3 nucleotides read TGTGCCAGCAGCCCAAATGGGCCTCCGGGTGGCTACACCTTC. As protein: CASSPNGPPGGYTF.

Details on this clone: Relative to the germline gene, one junction end is altered; a read error may explain this. The V and J genes are TRBV7-9 and TRBJ1-4; D possibly corresponds to TRBD1 (5 bases). Germline loops: CDR1 SEHNR, CDR2 FQNEAQ (reference sequence). This CDR3 is built from 12 residues. The CDR3 nucleotides read TGTGCTCGGGATGGGGGTGGTGGGGATTGGGTTTTT. Its protein is CARDGGGGDWVF. The variable domain in full, with the rest retrieved from reference TRBV7-9 and TRBJ1-4, is DTGVSQNPRHKITKRGQNVTFRCDPISEHNRLYWYRQTLGQGPEFLTYFQNEAQLEKSRLLSDRFSAERPKGSFSTLEIQRTEQGDSAMYLCARDGGGGDWVFGSGTQLSVL.

The V gene is TRBV7-2, the J gene TRBJ1-2; D is unresolved. V was pared by 5 bases and J by 1 base, with 14 bases between. The CDR3 totals 15 residues. Germline-derived CDR1 and CDR2 are SGHTA and FQGNSA. The CDR3 loop reads CASSPEEEGNYGYTF. In DNA, the CDR3 is TGTGCCAGCAGCCCCGAGGAGGAGGGTAACTATGGCTACACCTTC. The whole variable domain, filled in from reference TRBV7-2 and TRBJ1-2, reads GAGVSQSPSNKVTEKGKDVELRCDPISGHTALYWYRQSLGQGLEFLIYFQGNSAPDKSGLPSDRFSAERTGGSVSTLTIQRTQQEDSAVYLCASSPEEEGNYGYTFGSGTRLTVV.

In its sample, this clone was seen many times. This chain links TRBV21-1 with TRBJ1-1. TRBV21-1 is noted as a pseudogene. The CDR3 runs 15 residues. The chain's CDR3 is CASSKKRGKGTEAFF. In DNA form, the CDR3 reads TGTGCCAGCAGCAAAAAGAGGGGAAAGGGGACTGAAGCTTTCTTT.

Remarks on this clone: Other DNA sequences in this sample translate to the same CDR3. The J gene is TRBJ1-2, the V gene TRBV6-5; D unresolved. V lost 0 bases, J lost 3 bases, and 8 bases lay in between. CDR1 is MNHEY, CDR2 SVGAGI, per germline. This CDR3 is built from 14 residues. This chain's CDR3 is CASSYSREYYGYTF. For the CDR3, the DNA is TGTGCCAGCAGTTACTCGCGGGAGTACTATGGCTACACCTTC.

This chain connects TRBV10-3 to TRBJ1-1; D may be TRBD1 (6 bases). Germline lookup yields CDR1 ENHRY and CDR2 SYGVKD. The CDR3 contains 14 residues. Trimming stripped 3 bases from V and 6 bases from J, with 14 bases between. In DNA form, the CDR3 reads TGTGCCATCAGTGACCCAGGGGTATTCGCTGAAGCTTTCTTT. This codes for CAISDPGVFAEAFF.

J is TRBJ2-3 and V is TRBV25-1; tentative D call: TRBD2 (5 bases). Trimming removed 2 bases from V and 0 bases from J, with 9 bases in between. Germline lookup yields CDR1 MGHDK and CDR2 SYGVNS. This CDR3 has 15 residues. This CDR3 reads CASSELAVSTDTQYF. For the CDR3, the DNA is TGTGCCAGCAGTGAACTAGCTGTTAGCACAGATACGCAGTATTTT.

This chain connects TRBV10-3 to TRBJ1-2; a weak D match, TRBD1 (5 bases). V lost 3 bases and J 5 bases, leaving 10 bases between the germline ends. This CDR3 has 13 residues. Germline V gives CDR1 ENHRY, CDR2 SYGVKD. This chain's CDR3 is CAISDDSKYGYTF. Written as DNA, the CDR3 is TGTGCCATCAGTGATGACAGTAAATATGGCTACACCTTC.

In its sample, this clone ranks as medium-sized (0.01 to 0.1%). The chain recombines TRBV2 with TRBJ2-5; the D gene could be TRBD1 or TRBD2 (5 bases each). The CDR3 has 14 residues. Trimming shortened V by 7 bases and J by 7 bases, and 19 bases separated the two germline ends. Looked up from germline, CDR1 is SNHLY and CDR2 is FYNNEI. The chain's CDR3 is CASTTGPLGVTQYF. The CDR3 nucleotides read TGTGCCAGCACCACGGGACCGCTAGGGGTGACCCAGTACTTC.

The chain joins TRBV6-6 to TRBJ1-5, with D perhaps TRBD1 (5 bases). This CDR3 contains 13 residues. The V end lost 4 bases, the J end lost 7 bases, and 11 bases lay between the germline ends. Germline V gene sequence: CDR1 MNHNY, CDR2 SVGAGI (reference sequence). The CDR3 protein is CASSLRGWQPQHF. For the CDR3, the DNA is TGTGCCAGCAGTTTAAGGGGATGGCAGCCCCAGCATTTT.

The chain couples TRBV6-5 to TRBJ1-5, with TRBD1 matching 7 bases. CDR3 length: 15 amino acids. The J segment lost 3 bases and the V segment lost 6 bases, leaving 8 bases of the junction unmatched. Germline CDR1 MNHEY, CDR2 SVGAGI. CDR3 loop: CASSQKTGTNQPQHF. Here the CDR3 DNA reads TGTGCCAGCAGCCAAAAGACAGGGACCAATCAGCCCCAGCATTTT.

The chain has TRBV5-6 and TRBJ2-3; 9 bases map to TRBD2. This CDR3 has 17 amino acids. V shed 3 bases, J shed 4 bases, and the junction held 12 bases outside the gene matches. CDR1 and CDR2 from the germline V gene are SGHDT and YYEEEE. The CDR3 sequence: CASSWPGGLAGPDTQYF. The CDR3 nucleotides read TGTGCCAGCAGCTGGCCCGGGGGGCTAGCGGGACCAGATACGCAGTATTTT.

This clone has just one count. The V gene is TRBV4-2, the J gene TRBJ2-7; perhaps TRBD1 as D (5 bases). CDR3 length equals 14 residues. With 0 bases removed from V and 6 bases from J, the gap between germline ends came to 12 bases. Germline-derived CDR1 and CDR2 are LGHNA and YNFKEQ. The chain's CDR3 is CASSQEPGLGEQYF. CDR3 coding DNA: TGTGCCAGCAGCCAAGAGCCAGGGTTGGGCGAGCAGTACTTC.

This chain connects TRBV30 to TRBJ1-3; perhaps TRBD1 as D (5 bases). This CDR3 comprises 13 residues. The germline gives CDR1 GTSNPN, CDR2 SVGIG (reference sequence). V gave up 6 bases and J gave up 2 bases, with 11 bases separating them. The CDR3 DNA is TGTGCCTGTAGGGGTAGGACTGGAAACACCATATATTTT. Encoded protein: CACRGRTGNTIYF.

The chain couples TRBV9 to TRBJ2-3; D uncertain. CDR3 length: 17 amino acids. Germline V gives CDR1 SGDLS, CDR2 YYNGEE. V gave up 0 bases and J gave up 1 base, with 15 bases separating them. CDR3 DNA sequence: TGTGCCAGCAGCGTAGACCCCGCGCGAGGCCGCACAGATACGCAGTATTTT. Encoded protein: CASSVDPARGRTDTQYF.

This CDR3 reads CASSQGPGGEQFF. For the CDR3, the DNA is TGTGCCAGCTCTCAAGGGCCGGGAGGCGAGCAGTTCTTC. The rearrangement uses TRBV7-3 and TRBJ2-1, with TRBD2 matching over 7 bases. V shed 8 bases and J 10 bases; nucleotides not matched to a gene: 11. In germline, CDR1 is SGHTA, CDR2 FQGTGA. CDR3 length equals 13 residues.

The V gene is TRBV2, the J gene TRBJ2-2; D is possibly TRBD2 (5 bases). CDR1 is SNHLY and CDR2 is FYNNEI in the germline V gene. This CDR3 is built from 17 residues. Trimming took off 6 bases at V and 4 bases at J, with 21 bases between the two ends. The CDR3 region is CASSRTREGKGTGELFF. CDR3 coding DNA: TGTGCCAGCAGCCGTACTAGGGAAGGGAAGGGCACCGGGGAGCTGTTTTTT.

V usage is TRBV6-1 and J usage is TRBJ2-7; the D is unclear. V lost 1 base, J lost 3 bases, and 13 bases lay in between. Per the germline V gene, CDR1 is MNHNS and CDR2 is SASEGT. The CDR3 consists of 15 residues. CDR3 DNA: TGTGCCAGCAGTGAAGACCCGCCGGGCCGCTACGAGCAGTACTTC. As protein: CASSEDPPGRYEQYF.

V is TRBV18 and J is TRBJ2-7, with no clear D. Germline lookup yields CDR1 KGHSH and CDR2 LQKENI. The CDR3 covers 11 residues. V was clipped by 2 bases and J by 7 bases, with 6 bases between them. In DNA form, the CDR3 reads TGTGCCAGCTCACCAGGGCAGGAGCAGTACTTC. It codes for CASSPGQEQYF.

The rearrangement links TRBV5-1 to TRBJ2-1, with 7 nucleotides matching TRBD1. After removal of 2 bases from V and 7 bases from J, the junction contained 12 bases not matched to a gene. Germline V gives CDR1 SGHRS, CDR2 YFSETQ. The CDR3 loop spans 16 amino acids. The CDR3 loop reads CASSFPDRLSGNEQFF. The DNA for the CDR3 is TGCGCCAGCAGCTTCCCGGACAGGTTGTCGGGAAATGAGCAGTTCTTC. Full variable domain (outside the CDR3, taken from reference TRBV5-1 and TRBJ2-1): KAGVTQTPRYLIKTRGQQVTLSCSPISGHRSVSWYQQTPGQGLQFLFEYFSETQRNKGNFPGRFSGRQFSNSRSEMNVSTLELGDSALYLCASSFPDRLSGNEQFFGPGTRLTVL.

The chain recombines TRBV9 with TRBJ1-3; D is unresolved. The CDR3 runs to 13 residues. The V and J ends lost 7 bases and 0 bases respectively, with 8 bases between them. Per the germline V gene, CDR1 is SGDLS and CDR2 is YYNGEE. The CDR3 bases are TGTGCCAGCCGCCGGGGCTCTGGAAACACCATATATTTT. Amino acid sequence: CASRRGSGNTIYF.

This chain links TRBV29-1 with TRBJ2-2; TRBD1 agrees at 8 bases. The CDR3 totals 14 residues. Germline V lookup: CDR1 SQVTM, CDR2 ANQGSEA. V lost 3 bases and J lost 4; bases outside the gene matches: 4. CDR3 DNA: TGCAGCGTTGACAGGGGGCTAGGCACCGGGGAGCTGTTTTTT. It is translated as CSVDRGLGTGELFF.

This clone showed up just once. The junction differs from germline at one of its ends, possibly a read error. The chain recombines TRBV7-7 with TRBJ2-1, with 8 bases that match TRBD2. Germline assignment: CDR1 SSHAT and CDR2 FNYEAQ (reference sequence). The CDR3 is made up of 13 amino acids. CDR3 sequence (DNA): TGTGCTAGCAGCTTAGCGGGAAACAATGAGCAGTTCTTC. This gives the protein CASSLAGNNEQFF.

V usage is TRBV11-2 and J usage is TRBJ2-5, with TRBD1 matching 9 bases. The CDR3 extends over 16 amino acids. Trimming took 5 bases from V and 2 from J; bases not matched to a gene: 9. Per the germline V gene, CDR1 is SGHAT and CDR2 is FQNNGV. The CDR3 loop reads CASSGWTGATQETQYF. The CDR3 DNA reads as TGTGCCAGCAGCGGCTGGACAGGGGCTACACAAGAGACCCAGTACTTC.

The chain recombines TRBV28 with TRBJ1-5; D unresolved. Trimming left V 3 bases short and J 2 bases short, with 8 bases between. The CDR3 extends over 14 amino acids. Germline V gene sequence: CDR1 MDHEN, CDR2 SYDVKM. The CDR3 reads CASSFSVRNQPQHF. The CDR3 coding sequence is TGTGCCAGCAGTTTTTCTGTCCGCAATCAGCCCCAGCATTTT.